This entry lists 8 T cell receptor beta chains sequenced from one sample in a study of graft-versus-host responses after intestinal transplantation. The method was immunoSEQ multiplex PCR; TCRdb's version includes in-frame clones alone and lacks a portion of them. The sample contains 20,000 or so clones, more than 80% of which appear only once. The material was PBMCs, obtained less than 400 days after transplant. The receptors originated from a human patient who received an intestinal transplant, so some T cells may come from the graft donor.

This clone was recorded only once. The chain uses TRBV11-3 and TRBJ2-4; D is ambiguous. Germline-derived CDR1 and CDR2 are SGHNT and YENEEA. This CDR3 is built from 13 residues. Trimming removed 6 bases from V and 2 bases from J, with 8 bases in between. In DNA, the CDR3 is TGTGCCAGCAGTGAGAGCCCCAAAAACATTCAGTACTTC. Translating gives CASSESPKNIQYF.

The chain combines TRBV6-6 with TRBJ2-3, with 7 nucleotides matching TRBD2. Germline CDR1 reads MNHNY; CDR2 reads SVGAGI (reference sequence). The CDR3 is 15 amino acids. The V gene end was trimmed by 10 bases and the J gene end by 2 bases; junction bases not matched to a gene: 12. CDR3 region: CATALPSGSTDTQYF. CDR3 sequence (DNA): TGTGCCACCGCTCTTCCTAGCGGTTCCACAGATACGCAGTATTTT.

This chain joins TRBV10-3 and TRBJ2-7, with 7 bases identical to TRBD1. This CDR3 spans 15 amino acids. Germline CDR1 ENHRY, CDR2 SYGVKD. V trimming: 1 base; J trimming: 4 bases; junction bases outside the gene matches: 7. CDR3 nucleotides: TGTGCCATCAGTGAGTATACAGGGGATCTGTACGAGCAGTACTTC. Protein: CAISEYTGDLYEQYF.

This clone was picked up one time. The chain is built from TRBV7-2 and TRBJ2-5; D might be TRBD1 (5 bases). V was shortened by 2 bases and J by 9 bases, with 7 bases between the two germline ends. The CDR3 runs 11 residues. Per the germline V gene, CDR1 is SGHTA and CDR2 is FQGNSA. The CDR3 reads CASSLQGAQYF. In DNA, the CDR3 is TGTGCCAGCAGCTTACAAGGGGCCCAGTACTTC.

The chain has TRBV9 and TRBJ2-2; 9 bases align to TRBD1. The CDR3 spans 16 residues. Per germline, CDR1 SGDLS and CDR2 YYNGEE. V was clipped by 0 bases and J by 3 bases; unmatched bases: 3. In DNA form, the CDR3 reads TGTGCCAGCAGCGTAGCGGGACAGGGAGACACCGGGGAGCTGTTTTTT. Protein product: CASSVAGQGDTGELFF.

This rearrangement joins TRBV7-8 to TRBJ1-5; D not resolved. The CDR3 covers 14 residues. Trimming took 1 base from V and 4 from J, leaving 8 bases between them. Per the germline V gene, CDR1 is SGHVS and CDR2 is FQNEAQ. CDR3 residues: CASSLGAQNQPQHF. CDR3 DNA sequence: TGTGCCAGCAGCTTAGGAGCACAGAATCAGCCCCAGCATTTT. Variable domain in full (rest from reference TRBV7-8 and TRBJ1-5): GAGVSQSPRYKVAKRGQDVALRCDPISGHVSLFWYQQALGQGPEFLTYFQNEAQLDKSGLPSDRFFAERPEGSVSTLKIQRTQQEDSAVYLCASSLGAQNQPQHFGDGTRLSIL.

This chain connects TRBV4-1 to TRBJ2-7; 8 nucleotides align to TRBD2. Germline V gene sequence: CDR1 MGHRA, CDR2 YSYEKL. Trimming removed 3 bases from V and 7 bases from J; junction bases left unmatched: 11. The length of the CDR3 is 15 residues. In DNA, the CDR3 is TGCGCCAGCAGCCAGTCGGCTAGCGGGCCGGGGGAGCAGTACTTC. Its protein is CASSQSASGPGEQYF.

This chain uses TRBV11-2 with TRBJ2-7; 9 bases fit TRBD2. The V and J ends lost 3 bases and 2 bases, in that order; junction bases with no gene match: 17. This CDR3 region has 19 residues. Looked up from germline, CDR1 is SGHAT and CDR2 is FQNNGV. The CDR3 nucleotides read TGTGCCAGCAGCTTTTGGAGGGTAACAGCGGGGGGCCCCCCCTACGAGCAGTACTTC. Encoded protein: CASSFWRVTAGGPPYEQYF.